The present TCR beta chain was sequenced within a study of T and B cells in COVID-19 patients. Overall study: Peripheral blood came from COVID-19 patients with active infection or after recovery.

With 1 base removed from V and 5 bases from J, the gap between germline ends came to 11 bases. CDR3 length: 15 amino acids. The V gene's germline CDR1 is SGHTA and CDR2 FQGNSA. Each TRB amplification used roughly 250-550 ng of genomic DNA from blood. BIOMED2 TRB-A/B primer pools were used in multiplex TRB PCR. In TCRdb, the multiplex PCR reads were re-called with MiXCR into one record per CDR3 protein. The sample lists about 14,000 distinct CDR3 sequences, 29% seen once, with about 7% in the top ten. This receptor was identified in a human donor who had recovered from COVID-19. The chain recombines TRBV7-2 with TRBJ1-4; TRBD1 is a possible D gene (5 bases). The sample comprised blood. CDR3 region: CASSLGRGRNEKLFF. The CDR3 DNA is TGTGCCAGCAGCTTAGGGCGGGGGAGGAATGAAAAACTGTTTTTT.